The sequence of this T cell receptor (beta chain) was determined in a study of blood T cell repertoires in COVID-19. This clone is a singleton in its sample. TCRdb keeps only in-frame clones here, not all; method: immunoSEQ multiplex PCR. The sample contains about 48,000 clones, approximately 90% of which appear only once. Trimming removed 6 bases from V and 4 bases from J, with 10 bases in between. The CDR3 has 12 amino acids. The germline gives CDR1 SGHDT, CDR2 YYEEEE. The receptor was isolated from a woman older than 75 with acute or convalescent COVID-19. The chain is built from TRBV5-6 and TRBJ2-5, with a weak D call TRBD2 (5 bases). The sample taken for sequencing was peripheral blood. In nucleotides, the CDR3 is TGTGCCAGCAACGGAGGTGGAGAGACCCAGTACTTC. Amino acid sequence: CASNGGGETQYF.